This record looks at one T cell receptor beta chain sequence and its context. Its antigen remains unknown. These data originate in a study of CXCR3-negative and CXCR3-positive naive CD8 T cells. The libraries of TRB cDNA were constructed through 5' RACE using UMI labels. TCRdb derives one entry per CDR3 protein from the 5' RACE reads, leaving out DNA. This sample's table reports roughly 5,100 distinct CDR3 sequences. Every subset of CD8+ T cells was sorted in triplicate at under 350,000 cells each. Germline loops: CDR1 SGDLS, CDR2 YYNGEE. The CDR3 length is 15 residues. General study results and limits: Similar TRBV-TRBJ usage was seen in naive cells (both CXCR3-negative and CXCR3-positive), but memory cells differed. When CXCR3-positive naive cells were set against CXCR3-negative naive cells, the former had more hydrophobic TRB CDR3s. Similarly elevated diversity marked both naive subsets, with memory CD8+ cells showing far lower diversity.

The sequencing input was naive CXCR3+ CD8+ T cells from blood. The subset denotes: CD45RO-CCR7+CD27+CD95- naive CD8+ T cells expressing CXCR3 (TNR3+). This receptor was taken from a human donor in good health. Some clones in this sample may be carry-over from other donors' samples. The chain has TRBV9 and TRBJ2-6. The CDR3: CASRSQSSGANVLTF.